These T cell receptor beta chains were read from a single sample in a study of blood T cell repertoires in COVID-19. Sequencing was performed with immunoSEQ multiplex PCR; in TCRdb, only in-frame clones are kept and a portion is missing. The data contain more than 95,000 clones, around 79% of them singletons. Sequenced input: peripheral blood. These TCRs come from a man aged 50-59 years with acute or convalescent COVID-19. The CDR3 runs from the conserved cysteine through the conserved F or W. A D gene is named only where the DNA matches it firmly. The size of a clone is reported for some rows only, either as once, few or many, or as a class for expanded clones.

abundance: -
len: 16
d_gene: TRBD1
v_gene: TRBV30
j_gene: TRBJ1-3
CDR3aa: CAWSPGQGMGGNTIYF
CDR3nt: TGTGCCTGGAGTCCGGGACAGGGGATGGGCGGAAACACCATATATTTT

abundance: -
len: 15
d_gene: TRBD1
v_gene: TRBV2
j_gene: TRBJ1-5
CDR3aa: CASTLDRGSNQPQHF
CDR3nt: TGTGCCAGCACCCTGGACAGGGGAAGCAATCAGCCCCAGCATTTT

abundance: -
len: 15
d_gene: -
v_gene: TRBV18
j_gene: TRBJ1-4
CDR3aa: CASSTSRGSNEKLFF
CDR3nt: TGTGCCAGCTCGACCAGTCGGGGATCGAATGAAAAACTGTTTTTT

abundance: -
len: 14
d_gene: TRBD2
v_gene: TRBV5-4
j_gene: TRBJ2-1
CDR3aa: CASSFGGGYNEQFF
CDR3nt: TGTGCCAGCAGCTTTGGGGGGGGGTACAATGAGCAGTTCTTC

abundance: -
len: 12
d_gene: TRBD1
v_gene: TRBV19
j_gene: TRBJ1-2
CDR3aa: CASITGGGGYTF
CDR3nt: TGTGCCAGTATCACAGGGGGAGGTGGCTACACCTTC

abundance: -
len: 15
d_gene: -
v_gene: TRBV19
j_gene: TRBJ1-2
CDR3aa: CASSIYVVSNYGYTF
CDR3nt: TGTGCCAGTAGTATCTACGTCGTCTCTAACTATGGCTACACCTTC

abundance: -
len: 15
d_gene: TRBD1
v_gene: TRBV5-6
j_gene: TRBJ1-5
CDR3aa: CASSRGTGEAQPQHF
CDR3nt: TGTGCCAGCAGCCGCGGGACAGGGGAGGCTCAGCCCCAGCATTTT

abundance: once
len: 16
d_gene: TRBD1
v_gene: TRBV5-1
j_gene: TRBJ2-3
CDR3aa: CASSAPTGGITDTQYF
CDR3nt: TGCGCCAGCAGCGCCCCGACAGGGGGTATCACAGATACGCAGTATTTT

abundance: -
len: 14
d_gene: TRBD1
v_gene: TRBV5-6
j_gene: TRBJ2-2
CDR3aa: CASSLGQGSGELFF
CDR3nt: TGTGCCAGCAGCTTGGGACAGGGAAGCGGGGAGCTGTTTTTT

abundance: -
len: 17
d_gene: -
v_gene: TRBV10-3
j_gene: TRBJ1-6
CDR3aa: CAISESQVSSYNSPLHF
CDR3nt: TGTGCCATCAGTGAAAGTCAGGTTAGCTCCTATAATTCACCCCTCCACTTT

abundance: -
len: 16
d_gene: -
v_gene: TRBV11-2
j_gene: TRBJ2-5
CDR3aa: CASSPRGGWDIETQYF
CDR3nt: TGTGCCAGCAGCCCTAGGGGCGGTTGGGACATCGAGACCCAGTACTTC

abundance: -
len: 15
d_gene: -
v_gene: TRBV11-2
j_gene: TRBJ1-1
CDR3aa: CASSLDQATGTEAFF
CDR3nt: TGTGCCAGCAGCTTAGATCAAGCAACCGGCACTGAAGCTTTCTTT

abundance: -
len: 14
d_gene: TRBD2
v_gene: TRBV10-1
j_gene: TRBJ2-7
CDR3aa: CASSRPAGVDEQYF
CDR3nt: TGCGCCAGCAGTAGACCAGCGGGAGTAGACGAGCAGTACTTC

abundance: -
len: 12
d_gene: -
v_gene: TRBV18
j_gene: TRBJ2-3
CDR3aa: CASSPAGDTQYF
CDR3nt: TGTGCCAGCTCACCGGCGGGAGATACGCAGTATTTT

abundance: -
len: 13
d_gene: -
v_gene: TRBV7-6
j_gene: TRBJ2-7
CDR3aa: CASSLTDNYEQYF
CDR3nt: TGTGCCAGCAGCTTAACAGACAACTACGAGCAGTACTTC

abundance: -
len: 16
d_gene: -
v_gene: TRBV11-2
j_gene: TRBJ2-5
CDR3aa: CASSRSAGQGQETQYF
CDR3nt: TGTGCCAGCAGCCGTTCAGCAGGTCAGGGGCAAGAGACCCAGTACTTC

abundance: -
len: 14
d_gene: -
v_gene: TRBV7-9
j_gene: TRBJ2-3
CDR3aa: CASSLTRGKDTQYF
CDR3nt: TGTGCCAGCAGCTTAACTAGGGGGAAGGATACGCAGTATTTT

abundance: few
len: 15
d_gene: TRBD2
v_gene: TRBV10-2
j_gene: TRBJ2-5
CDR3aa: CASIGLAGLQETQYF
CDR3nt: TGCGCCAGCATAGGACTAGCGGGTCTCCAAGAGACCCAGTACTTC

abundance: -
len: 16
d_gene: TRBD1
v_gene: TRBV7-8
j_gene: TRBJ1-1
CDR3aa: CASSLGVRGARTGAFF
CDR3nt: TGTGCCAGCAGCTTAGGGGTGAGGGGGGCGCGGACAGGAGCTTTCTTT

abundance: few
len: 14
d_gene: -
v_gene: TRBV4-1
j_gene: TRBJ2-7
CDR3aa: CASSTGLRGYEQYF
CDR3nt: TGCGCCAGCAGCACGGGGCTCCGGGGGTACGAGCAGTACTTC

abundance: -
len: 15
d_gene: TRBD1
v_gene: TRBV30
j_gene: TRBJ1-4
CDR3aa: CAWSIGDREDEKLFF
CDR3nt: TGTGCCTGGAGTATTGGCGACAGGGAGGACGAAAAACTGTTTTTT

abundance: -
len: 15
d_gene: -
v_gene: TRBV7-9
j_gene: TRBJ2-7
CDR3aa: CASSQAYGAQHEQYF
CDR3nt: TGTGCCAGCAGCCAGGCGTATGGGGCGCAGCACGAGCAGTACTTC

abundance: -
len: 13
d_gene: TRBD1
v_gene: TRBV5-1
j_gene: TRBJ1-2
CDR3aa: CASSQTGPSGYTF
CDR3nt: TGCGCCAGCAGCCAGACAGGGCCTAGTGGCTACACCTTC

abundance: -
len: 13
d_gene: -
v_gene: TRBV6-5
j_gene: TRBJ2-5
CDR3aa: CASSYRLVETQYF
CDR3nt: TGTGCCAGCAGTTACCGGCTAGTGGAGACCCAGTACTTC

abundance: -
len: 20
d_gene: -
v_gene: TRBV13
j_gene: TRBJ2-3
CDR3aa: CASSLGLLGGGGGLGDTQYF
CDR3nt: TGTGCCAGCAGCTTAGGTCTCTTAGGAGGTGGCGGGGGCTTGGGAGATACGCAGTATTTT

abundance: -
len: 9
d_gene: -
v_gene: TRBV21-1
j_gene: TRBJ2-7
CDR3aa: CASTYEQYF
CDR3nt: TGTGCCAGTACCTACGAGCAGTACTTC